This T cell receptor beta chain emerged from a study of follicular helper T cells after annual influenza vaccination. In the case of this clone: Its antigen is not known.

Time point indicated: 2015-2016 season, pre-vaccination. Adults received seasonal inactivated influenza vaccine, with sorted blood CD4 subsets sequenced before and after. The study, taken as a whole, reports: Yearly vaccinations repeatedly recalled conserved clonotypes in ICOS+CD38+ cTfh.

Profiled with immunoSEQ multiplex PCR; TCRdb holds only in-frame clones, not every one. Among approximately 9,300 clones listed, 80% to 90% were seen once. In germline, CDR1 is MGHDK, CDR2 SYGVNS. Trimming removed 3 bases from V and 5 bases from J; junction bases left unmatched: 6. CDR3 length equals 15 residues. This TCR was recovered from an adult who received the influenza vaccine. The genes are TRBV25-1 and TRBJ1-4; the match to TRBD1 covers 7 bases. Sequenced material: CXCR5+ CD38- circulating T follicular helper cells from blood, taken on the day of influenza vaccination. Subset in this sample: circulating Tfh, non-naive CD4+CXCR5+PD-1+ (ICOS+CD38+ or ICOS-CD38-). DNA for the CDR3: TGTGCCAGCAGTGATGGGGGACAGAACAATGAAAAACTGTTTTTT. This gives the protein CASSDGGQNNEKLFF.